The 27 T cell receptor beta chains below were found in one sample sequenced in a study of blood T cell repertoires in COVID-19. Assay: immunoSEQ multiplex PCR; the TCRdb copy retains only in-frame clones and omits some. The sample shows around 200,000 clones, 89% of them seen only once. Sequencing was performed on peripheral blood. Source of these receptors: a man aged 40-49 years with acute or convalescent COVID-19.

V is TRBV10-1 and J is TRBJ1-5; the D is unclear. Trimming pared 2 bases from V and 5 bases from J, leaving 7 bases between. The CDR3 contains 13 residues. Germline CDR1 reads WNHNN; CDR2 reads SYGVQD (reference sequence). DNA for the CDR3: TGCGCCAGCAGTGAGGGCAGTTATCAGCCCCAGCATTTT. Its protein is CASSEGSYQPQHF.

The rearrangement joins TRBV19 to TRBJ1-3; 9 bases match TRBD1. The length of the CDR3 is 16 residues. The V and J ends lost 6 bases and 0 bases, in that order; junction bases with no gene match: 6. Germline V gene sequence: CDR1 LNHDA, CDR2 SQIVND (reference sequence). The CDR3 coding sequence is TGTGCCAGTAGCCGGGACAGGGCATACTCTGGAAACACCATATATTTT. Translation: CASSRDRAYSGNTIYF.

The chain couples TRBV21-1 to TRBJ1-2. TRBV21-1 is termed a pseudogene. The CDR3 is 15 amino acids. This CDR3 reads CASSKIGVRNYGYTF. CDR3 bases: TGTGCCAGCAGCAAAATCGGGGTAAGAAACTATGGCTACACCTTC.

CDR3 bases: TGCGCCAGCAGCTCCCGGACGGAGGGAATCGATGGCTACACCTTC. It yields the protein CASSSRTEGIDGYTF. This chain uses TRBV5-1 with TRBJ1-2, with no clear D. V was shortened by 3 bases and J by 6 bases, with 18 bases between the two germline ends. Germline loops: CDR1 SGHRS, CDR2 YFSETQ. This CDR3 has 15 amino acids.

The chain links TRBV6-5 to TRBJ1-4, with 8 bases lining up with TRBD1. The CDR3 spans 14 residues. The V and J ends lost 3 bases and 10 bases, in that order; junction bases with no gene match: 7. Germline CDR1 MNHEY, CDR2 SVGAGI. CDR3 in amino acids: CASSYGQGAGKLFF. CDR3 coding DNA: TGTGCCAGCAGTTATGGACAGGGTGCGGGAAAACTGTTTTTT.

The J gene is TRBJ1-4, the V gene TRBV2, with TRBD1 as a possible D gene (5 bases). CDR3 size: 14 residues. Germline lookup yields CDR1 SNHLY and CDR2 FYNNEI. Trimming removed 1 base at V and 8 bases at J, with 11 bases between. In DNA, the CDR3 is TGTGCCAGCAGTGAAGGGGCAGGGCGCGAAAAACTGTTTTTT. It yields the protein CASSEGAGREKLFF.

The chain joins TRBV15 to TRBJ1-1; no definite D call. V was cut by 5 bases and J by 0 bases, with 22 bases left in between. Germline assignment: CDR1 LNHNV and CDR2 YYDKDF (reference sequence). The length of the CDR3 is 18 residues. In DNA, the CDR3 is TGTGCCACCAGCGGTTGGCCTGAGCTGGTGGGCATGAACACTGAAGCTTTCTTT. Translated: CATSGWPELVGMNTEAFF.

The chain uses TRBV14 and TRBJ2-5; TRBD2 agrees at 8 bases. The CDR3 is 15 residues long. Per the germline V gene, CDR1 is SGHDN and CDR2 is FVKESK. J lost 1 base, V lost 1 base, and 2 bases had no gene match. The CDR3 spells CASSQAGGGQETQYF. CDR3 nucleotide sequence: TGTGCCAGCAGCCAAGCCGGGGGGGGCCAAGAGACCCAGTACTTC.

The V gene is TRBV28, the J gene TRBJ2-5; D might be TRBD1 (5 bases). V was shortened by 3 bases and J by 4 bases, with 18 bases between the two germline ends. This CDR3 contains 16 residues. The germline V gene encodes CDR1 MDHEN and CDR2 SYDVKM. The CDR3 reads CASSLGRSTGLETQYF. CDR3 nucleotide sequence: TGTGCCAGCAGTTTGGGGCGCTCCACAGGATTAGAGACCCAGTACTTC.

The chain links TRBV28 to TRBJ1-4; tentatively, D is TRBD1 (6 bases). Germline CDR1 reads MDHEN; CDR2 reads SYDVKM. V shed 4 bases and J shed 5 bases, with 17 bases lying between them. The CDR3 has 16 amino acids. The CDR3 nucleotides read TGTGCCAGCAGTTCCGGATACAGGGCTCCCAATGAAAAACTGTTTTTT. It translates to CASSSGYRAPNEKLFF.

This clone was seen just once. The rearrangement joins TRBV9 to TRBJ2-3, with 13 bases lining up with TRBD2. Germline loops: CDR1 SGDLS, CDR2 YYNGEE. There are 19 residues in the CDR3. V shed 4 bases and J 1 base; nucleotides not matched to a gene: 12. The CDR3 spells CASSSNPGLAGVRTDTQYF. Written as DNA, the CDR3 is TGTGCCAGCAGCTCCAATCCCGGACTAGCGGGGGTCCGCACAGATACGCAGTATTTT.

The chain couples TRBV7-3 to TRBJ2-1; 7 positions agree with TRBD2. The V and J ends lost 4 bases and 5 bases, in that order; junction bases with no gene match: 5. This CDR3 has 14 amino acids. CDR1 SGHTA and CDR2 FQGTGA come from the germline V gene. The CDR3 DNA reads as TGTGCCAGCAGCTCAAGTGGGACTAACAATGAGCAGTTCTTC. Its translation: CASSSSGTNNEQFF. Supplemented by reference TRBV7-3 and TRBJ2-1, the full variable domain reads GAGVSQTPSNKVTEKGKYVELRCDPISGHTALYWYRQSLGQGPEFLIYFQGTGAADDSGLPNDRFFAVRPEGSVSTLKIQRTERGDSAVYLCASSSSGTNNEQFFGPGTRLTVL.

The chain uses TRBV14 and TRBJ2-1, with TRBD1 matching 9 bases. This CDR3 is 16 amino acids long. Germline CDR1 SGHDN, CDR2 FVKESK. V gave up 3 bases and J gave up 4 bases; unmatched junction bases: 7. CDR3 nucleotides: TGTGCCAGCAGCCATGAACAGGGGGCAGTATACAATGAGCAGTTCTTC. Amino acids: CASSHEQGAVYNEQFF.

The genes are TRBV11-3 and TRBJ2-7, with a tentative D call TRBD1 (6 bases). Germline V gives CDR1 SGHNT, CDR2 YENEEA. There are 12 residues in the CDR3. Trimming took 4 bases from V and 5 from J, leaving 9 bases between them. The CDR3 reads CASSSAGDEQYF. The CDR3 nucleotides are TGTGCCAGCAGCTCAGCAGGGGACGAGCAGTACTTC.

The V and J genes are TRBV9 and TRBJ1-3, with TRBD1 as a possible D gene (6 bases). The CDR3 has 16 residues. Trimming took 2 bases from V and 0 from J, leaving 12 bases between them. Germline CDR1 and CDR2: SGDLS and YYNGEE. The DNA of the CDR3 is TGTGCCAGCAGCGTTGGGGGCATGAGCTCTGGAAACACCATATATTTT. Translating gives CASSVGGMSSGNTIYF.

The genes are TRBV7-2 and TRBJ1-2; 8 bases fit TRBD1. Trimming cost V 6 bases and J 2 bases; bases outside gene matches: 5. This CDR3 spans 14 amino acids. CDR1 and CDR2 (germline): SGHTA, FQGNSA. The CDR3 is CASSPGQANYGYTF. The CDR3 DNA sequence: TGTGCCAGCAGTCCGGGACAGGCGAACTATGGCTACACCTTC.

This clone is a singleton in its sample. The chain combines TRBV30 with TRBJ1-1; 9 bases are shared with TRBD1. CDR3 length equals 14 residues. V was pared by 2 bases and J by 2 bases, with 3 bases of the junction left unmatched. Germline V gene data show CDR1 as GTSNPN and CDR2 as SVGIG (reference sequence). The DNA of the CDR3 is TGTGCCTGGAGTCGGACAGGGGTAAACACTGAAGCTTTCTTT. This encodes CAWSRTGVNTEAFF.

The chain has TRBV28 and TRBJ1-3; TRBD1 is a possible D gene (6 bases). This CDR3 is 15 amino acids long. V gave up 6 bases and J gave up 0 bases, with 12 bases separating them. Germline values: CDR1 MDHEN, CDR2 SYDVKM. This CDR3 is CASRLQGTSGNTIYF. CDR3 in DNA: TGTGCCAGCAGGTTACAGGGCACCTCTGGAAACACCATATATTTT.

This chain links TRBV4-1 with TRBJ1-1, with a tentative D call TRBD1 (5 bases). CDR3 length: 15 residues. The germline gives CDR1 MGHRA, CDR2 YSYEKL. Trimming removed 8 bases from V and 1 base from J, with 17 bases in between. This CDR3 is CASSALGLGNTEAFF. The CDR3, as DNA: TGCGCCAGCTCCGCCCTGGGACTGGGGAACACTGAAGCTTTCTTT.

V is TRBV30 and J is TRBJ1-5; D perhaps matches TRBD1 (5 bases). V lost 3 bases, J lost 5 bases, and 14 bases lay in between. CDR1 and CDR2 (germline): GTSNPN, SVGIG (reference sequence). CDR3 length equals 14 residues. As DNA, the CDR3 is TGTGCCTGGAGCGTCGACAGAACCCATCAGCCCCAGCATTTT. Translation gives CAWSVDRTHQPQHF.

This clone was counted once. This chain joins TRBV5-1 and TRBJ2-7, with 9 bases lining up with TRBD2. CDR1 and CDR2 (germline): SGHRS, YFSETQ. The CDR3 is 16 amino acids. The V gene end was trimmed by 2 bases and the J gene end by 2 bases; junction bases not matched to a gene: 8. DNA for the CDR3: TGCGCCAGCAGCTTTCGCACAAGCGGGGGGCCCTACGAGCAGTACTTC. Amino acids: CASSFRTSGGPYEQYF.

V usage is TRBV19 and J usage is TRBJ1-2; TRBD1 matches 10 bases. The CDR3 contains 16 residues. The V segment lost 5 bases and the J segment 2 bases; nucleotides outside the gene matches: 8. Germline V gene sequence: CDR1 LNHDA, CDR2 SQIVND (reference sequence). The CDR3 bases are TGTGCCAGTAGTGTGGGACAGGGGTCGATCAACTATGGCTACACCTTC. Translating gives CASSVGQGSINYGYTF.

V and J are TRBV10-3 and TRBJ1-1; D is perhaps TRBD1 (5 bases). CDR1 and CDR2 (germline): ENHRY, SYGVKD. The CDR3 spans 12 residues. V lost 6 bases and J 7 bases, leaving 12 bases between the germline ends. The CDR3 coding sequence is TGTGCCATCAGCCGGGGGTCTGGTGAAGCTTTCTTT. Translation gives CAISRGSGEAFF.

The J gene is TRBJ2-2, the V gene TRBV7-2; D not resolved. V dropped 5 bases and J dropped 4 bases, with 11 bases sitting between them. The CDR3 contains 14 residues. Germline V gene sequence: CDR1 SGHTA, CDR2 FQGNSA. CDR3 sequence: CASSPDPSTGELFF. DNA of the CDR3: TGTGCCAGCAGCCCCGACCCTAGCACCGGGGAGCTGTTTTTT. The whole variable domain, filled in from reference TRBV7-2 and TRBJ2-2, reads GAGVSQSPSNKVTEKGKDVELRCDPISGHTALYWYRQSLGQGLEFLIYFQGNSAPDKSGLPSDRFSAERTGGSVSTLTIQRTQQEDSAVYLCASSPDPSTGELFFGEGSRLTVL.

This chain joins TRBV6-5 and TRBJ2-1; D may be TRBD1 (5 bases). Germline CDR1 and CDR2: MNHEY and SVGAGI. This CDR3 region has 14 residues. With 6 bases removed from V and 7 bases from J, the gap between germline ends came to 16 bases. The CDR3 DNA reads as TGTGCCAGCAGGCCCCCAGGGTCCCCTAATGAGCAGTTCTTC. It codes for CASRPPGSPNEQFF.

CDR3 DNA: TGTGCCAGCCACAGGGATGGAACTGAAGCTTTCTTT. Its translation: CASHRDGTEAFF. The gene calls are TRBV18 and TRBJ1-1; maybe TRBD1 (6 bases). Germline V gene lookup returns CDR1 KGHSH and CDR2 LQKENI. Trimming left V 8 bases short and J 5 bases short, with 12 bases between. The CDR3 consists of 12 residues.

This clone is a singleton in its sample. The chain has TRBV5-1 and TRBJ2-3, with unresolved D. This CDR3 comprises 12 residues. In germline, CDR1 is SGHRS, CDR2 YFSETQ. The ends were cut back, 2 bases at V and 5 bases at J, with 6 bases in the middle. The CDR3 sequence is CASSFSGDTQYF. The DNA of the CDR3 is TGCGCCAGCAGCTTTTCAGGAGATACGCAGTATTTT.